In its sample, the clone carrying this T cell receptor beta chain was seen many times. What it recognizes is unknown. The data belong to a study of T-cell reconstitution after alpha-beta-depleted transplantation in children. Study outcomes and limitations: Expanded graft clones, several hundred of them, were reportedly the source of alpha-beta T cells about two months after transplant. From surviving recipient T cells and thymic progenitors came the high day-60 TCRbeta diversity observed in some patients.

This CDR3 region has 17 residues. Germline V gives CDR1 MNHEY, CDR2 SVGEGT. V dropped 2 bases and J dropped 4 bases, with 20 bases sitting between them. Unique molecular identifiers were incorporated when the TCRbeta library was constructed. TCRdb independently ran MiXCR on the PCR reads; one entry per CDR3 protein. In the table there are hundreds of thousands of distinct CDR3 sequences, 6.5% to 9% of which are singletons. The chain carries TRBV6-2 or TRBV6-3 and TRBJ2-5; possible D gene TRBD1, 5 bases. Sequencing was performed on PBMCs, mostly from graft donor cells, taken 180 days after TCRalphabeta/CD19-depleted stem cell transplant. The sequence was collected from a male patient between 10 and 17 years old who had a stem cell transplant for acute lymphoblastic leukemia, so the T cells may come from the graft donor. The CDR3 DNA reads as TGTGCCAGCAGTTACGAGGACACCTTAGTGGATTTAGAGACCCAGTACTTC. Amino acids: CASSYEDTLVDLETQYF.